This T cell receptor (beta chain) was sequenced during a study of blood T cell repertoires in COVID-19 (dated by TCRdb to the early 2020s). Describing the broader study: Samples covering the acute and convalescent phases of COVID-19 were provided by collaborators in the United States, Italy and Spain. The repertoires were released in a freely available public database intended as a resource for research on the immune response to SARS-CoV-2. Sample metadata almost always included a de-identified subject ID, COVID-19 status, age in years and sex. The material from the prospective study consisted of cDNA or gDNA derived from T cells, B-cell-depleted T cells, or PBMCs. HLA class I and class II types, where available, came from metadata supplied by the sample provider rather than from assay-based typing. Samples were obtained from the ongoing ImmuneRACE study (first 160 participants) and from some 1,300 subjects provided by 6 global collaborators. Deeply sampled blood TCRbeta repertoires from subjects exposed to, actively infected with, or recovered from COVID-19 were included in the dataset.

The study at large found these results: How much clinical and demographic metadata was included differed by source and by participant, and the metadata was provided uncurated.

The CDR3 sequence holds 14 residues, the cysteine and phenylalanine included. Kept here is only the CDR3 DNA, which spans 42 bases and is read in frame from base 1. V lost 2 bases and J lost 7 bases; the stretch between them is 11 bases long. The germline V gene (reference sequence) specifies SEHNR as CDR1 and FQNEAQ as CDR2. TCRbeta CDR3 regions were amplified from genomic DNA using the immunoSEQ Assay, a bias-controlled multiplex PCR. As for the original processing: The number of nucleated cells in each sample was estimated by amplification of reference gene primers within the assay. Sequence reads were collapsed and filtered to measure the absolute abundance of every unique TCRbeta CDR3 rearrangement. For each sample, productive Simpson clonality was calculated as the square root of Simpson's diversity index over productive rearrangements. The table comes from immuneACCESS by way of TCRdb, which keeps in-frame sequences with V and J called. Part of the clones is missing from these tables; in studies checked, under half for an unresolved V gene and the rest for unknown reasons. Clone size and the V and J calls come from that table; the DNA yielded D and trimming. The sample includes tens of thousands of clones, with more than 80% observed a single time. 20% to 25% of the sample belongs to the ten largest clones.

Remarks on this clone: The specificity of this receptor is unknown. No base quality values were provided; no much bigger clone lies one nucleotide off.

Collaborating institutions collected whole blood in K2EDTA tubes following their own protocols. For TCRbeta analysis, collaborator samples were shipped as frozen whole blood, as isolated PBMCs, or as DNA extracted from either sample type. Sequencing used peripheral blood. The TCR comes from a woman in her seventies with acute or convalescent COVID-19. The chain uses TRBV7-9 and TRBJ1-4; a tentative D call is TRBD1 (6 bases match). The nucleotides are TGTGCCAGCAGCTTACGTCAGGGGACTGAAAAACTGTTTTTT. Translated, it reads CASSLRQGTEKLFF.